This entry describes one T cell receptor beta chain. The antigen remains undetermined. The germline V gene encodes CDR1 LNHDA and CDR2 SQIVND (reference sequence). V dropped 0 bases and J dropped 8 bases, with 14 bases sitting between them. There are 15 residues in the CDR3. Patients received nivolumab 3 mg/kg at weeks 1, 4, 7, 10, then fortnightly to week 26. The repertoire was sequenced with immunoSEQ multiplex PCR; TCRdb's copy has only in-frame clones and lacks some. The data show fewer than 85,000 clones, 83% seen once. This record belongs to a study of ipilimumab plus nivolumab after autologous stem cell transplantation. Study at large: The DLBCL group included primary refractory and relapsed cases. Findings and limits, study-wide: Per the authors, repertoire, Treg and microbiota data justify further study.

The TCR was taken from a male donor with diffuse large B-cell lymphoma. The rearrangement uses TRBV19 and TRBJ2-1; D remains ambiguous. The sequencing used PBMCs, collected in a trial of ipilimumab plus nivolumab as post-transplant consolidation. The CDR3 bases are TGTGCCAGTAGTATAGAAGGAAAAGTTAGAGATGAGCAGTTCTTC. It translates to CASSIEGKVRDEQFF.